This entry lists 11 T cell receptor beta chains sequenced from one sample in a study of blood T cell repertoires in COVID-19. The data were produced by immunoSEQ multiplex PCR, yet TCRdb's version contains in-frame clones alone and is incomplete. Of about 100,000 clones in the sample, 70% to 90% were seen once. Material for sequencing was peripheral blood. The receptors were sampled from a human donor in a cohort sampled during active COVID-19.

The chain joins TRBV2 to TRBJ2-1; 8 nucleotides agree with TRBD2. In germline, CDR1 is SNHLY, CDR2 FYNNEI. Unmatched junction bases numbered 9, after V lost 6 bases and J lost 2 bases. CDR3 length equals 16 residues. The CDR3 protein is CASSLEREPPYNEQFF. In DNA form, the CDR3 reads TGTGCCAGCAGCCTAGAGCGGGAGCCCCCCTACAATGAGCAGTTCTTC.

The rearrangement links TRBV7-9 to TRBJ1-2; perhaps TRBD1 as D (6 bases). Germline V gene lookup returns CDR1 SEHNR and CDR2 FQNEAQ (reference sequence). The CDR3 is made up of 14 amino acids. Trimming removed 7 bases from V and 6 bases from J, with 18 bases in between. The CDR3 sequence: CASTRGGQTDGYTF. The CDR3, as DNA: TGTGCCAGCACCCGGGGGGGGCAGACGGATGGCTACACCTTC. The full variable domain, with the rest looked up from reference TRBV7-9 and TRBJ1-2, is DTGVSQNPRHKITKRGQNVTFRCDPISEHNRLYWYRQTLGQGPEFLTYFQNEAQLEKSRLLSDRFSAERPKGSFSTLEIQRTEQGDSAMYLCASTRGGQTDGYTFGSGTRLTVV.

The rearrangement links TRBV6-1 to TRBJ2-2; 8 nucleotides line up with TRBD1. The V and J ends lost 3 bases and 4 bases, in that order; junction bases with no gene match: 10. The CDR3 totals 17 residues. The germline gives CDR1 MNHNS, CDR2 SASEGT. The CDR3 DNA is TGTGCCAGCAGTGATTACTCAGGGGGCCTAAGCACCGGGGAGCTGTTTTTT. Translation: CASSDYSGGLSTGELFF.

The chain has TRBV5-6 and TRBJ2-1, with TRBD2 matching over 13 bases. This CDR3 is built from 17 residues. The junction had 10 bases not matched to a gene; V was cut back by 4 bases and J by 6 bases. CDR1 SGHDT and CDR2 YYEEEE come from the germline V gene. The CDR3 bases are TGTGCCAGCAGCCCTGGGACTAGCGGGACCATGGCCAATGAGCAGTTCTTC. Its protein product is CASSPGTSGTMANEQFF. The full variable domain, rest sourced from reference TRBV5-6 and TRBJ2-1, is DAGVTQSPTHLIKTRGQQVTLRCSPKSGHDTVSWYQQALGQGPQFIFQYYEEEERQRGNFPDRFSGHQFPNYSSELNVNALLLGDSALYLCASSPGTSGTMANEQFFGPGTRLTVL.

This chain joins TRBV19 and TRBJ1-4, with 7 nucleotides matching TRBD1. Germline loops: CDR1 LNHDA, CDR2 SQIVND (reference sequence). Losses at the gene ends were 7 bases for V and 5 bases for J; bases not matched to a gene: 7. This CDR3 contains 14 residues. As DNA, the CDR3 is TGTGCCAGTACCCGAGGACAGGCAAATGAAAAACTGTTTTTT. It encodes CASTRGQANEKLFF.

This clone was detected only once. The chain combines TRBV5-1 with TRBJ2-2; TRBD2 matches 13 bases. CDR1 and CDR2 from the germline V gene are SGHRS and YFSETQ. With V trimmed by 2 bases and J by 4 bases, 5 bases remained unmatched. CDR3 length: 17 amino acids. CDR3 DNA sequence: TGCGCCAGCAGCTTCGGACTAGCGGGAGTAGCCACCGGGGAGCTGTTTTTT. Its protein product is CASSFGLAGVATGELFF.

The chain couples TRBV24-1 to TRBJ2-1; 8 positions agree with TRBD1. Germline V gene lookup returns CDR1 KGHDR and CDR2 SFDVKD. This CDR3 region has 13 residues. With V trimmed by 9 bases and J by 2 bases, 2 bases remained unmatched. The CDR3 nucleotides are TGTGCCACCGGGACAGGAGCCTACAATGAGCAGTTCTTC. This codes for CATGTGAYNEQFF.

The table lists this clone with a count of one. V gene TRBV27 combines with J gene TRBJ1-1; tentatively, D is TRBD1 (5 bases). The V gene lost 3 bases and the J gene lost 3 bases, with 17 bases spanning the gap. The CDR3 loop spans 16 amino acids. CDR1 is MNHEY, CDR2 SMNVEV, per germline (reference sequence). CDR3 sequence reads: CASSFNVRGLDTEAFF. In nucleotides, the CDR3 is TGTGCCAGCAGTTTTAATGTTAGGGGATTGGACACTGAAGCTTTCTTT.

The J gene is TRBJ1-5, the V gene TRBV18; tentative D call: TRBD1 (5 bases). Trimming pared 1 base from V and 0 bases from J, leaving 16 bases between. CDR3 size: 18 residues. The germline V gene encodes CDR1 KGHSH and CDR2 LQKENI. The DNA of the CDR3 is TGTGCCAGCTCACCACGTCCCCAGGGCACGGATAGCAATCAGCCCCAGCATTTT. Translation: CASSPRPQGTDSNQPQHF. Complete variable domain (other parts from reference TRBV18 and TRBJ1-5): NAGVMQNPRHLVRRRGQEARLRCSPMKGHSHVYWYRQLPEEGLKFMVYLQKENIIDESGMPKERFSAEFPKEGPSILRIQQVVRGDSAAYFCASSPRPQGTDSNQPQHFGDGTRLSIL.

This chain connects TRBV25-1 to TRBJ2-1; 14 nucleotides align to TRBD2. The V and J ends lost 4 bases and 4 bases, in that order; junction bases with no gene match: 0. This CDR3 comprises 15 residues. The V gene's germline CDR1 is MGHDK and CDR2 SYGVNS. CDR3 sequence reads: CASSGTSGGYNEQFF. DNA of the CDR3: TGTGCCAGCAGTGGGACTAGCGGGGGGTACAATGAGCAGTTCTTC.

The chain is built from TRBV7-2 and TRBJ2-3; a weak D match, TRBD1 (5 bases). The V end lost 5 bases, the J end lost 2 bases, and 14 bases lay between the germline ends. CDR3 length: 15 residues. Germline CDR1 SGHTA, CDR2 FQGNSA. CDR3 region: CASSQGARFTDTQYF. CDR3 DNA: TGTGCCAGCAGCCAAGGGGCCCGTTTCACAGATACGCAGTATTTT.